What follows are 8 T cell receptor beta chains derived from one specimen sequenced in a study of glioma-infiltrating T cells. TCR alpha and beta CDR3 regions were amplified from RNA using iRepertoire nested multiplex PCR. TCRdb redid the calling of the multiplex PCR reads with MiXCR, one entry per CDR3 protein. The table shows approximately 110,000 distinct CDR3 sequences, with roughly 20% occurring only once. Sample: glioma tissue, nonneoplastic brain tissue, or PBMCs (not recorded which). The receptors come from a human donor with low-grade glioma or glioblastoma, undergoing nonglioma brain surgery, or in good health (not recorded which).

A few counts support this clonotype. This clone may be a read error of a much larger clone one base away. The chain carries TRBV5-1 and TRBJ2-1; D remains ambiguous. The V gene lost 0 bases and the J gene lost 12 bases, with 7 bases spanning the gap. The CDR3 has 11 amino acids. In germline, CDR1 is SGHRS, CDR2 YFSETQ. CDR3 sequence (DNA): TGCGCCAGCAGCTTGGAAGGTGGGCAGTTCTTC. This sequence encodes CASSLEGGQFF.

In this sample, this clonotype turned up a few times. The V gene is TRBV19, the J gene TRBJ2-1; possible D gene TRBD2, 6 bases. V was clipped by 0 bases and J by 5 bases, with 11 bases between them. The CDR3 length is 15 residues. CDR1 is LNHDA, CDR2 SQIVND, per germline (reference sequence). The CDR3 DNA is TGTGCCAGTAGTATAGACGGGAGTACCCACAATGAGCAGTTCTTC. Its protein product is CASSIDGSTHNEQFF.

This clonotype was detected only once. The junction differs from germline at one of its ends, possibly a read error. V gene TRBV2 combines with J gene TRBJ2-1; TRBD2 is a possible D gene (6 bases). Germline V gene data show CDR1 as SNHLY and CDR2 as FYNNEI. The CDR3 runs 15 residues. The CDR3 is CASSEGLGWGGEKFF. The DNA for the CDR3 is TGTGCAAGCAGTGAAGGGTTGGGATGGGGAGGTGAGAAGTTCTTC.

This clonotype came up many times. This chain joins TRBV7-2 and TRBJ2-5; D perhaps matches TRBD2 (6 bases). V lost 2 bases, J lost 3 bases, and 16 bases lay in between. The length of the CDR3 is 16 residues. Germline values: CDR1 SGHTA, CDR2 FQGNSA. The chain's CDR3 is CASSLFRTGVKETQYF. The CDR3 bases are TGTGCCAGCAGCTTATTTCGGACGGGAGTAAAAGAGACCCAGTACTTC.

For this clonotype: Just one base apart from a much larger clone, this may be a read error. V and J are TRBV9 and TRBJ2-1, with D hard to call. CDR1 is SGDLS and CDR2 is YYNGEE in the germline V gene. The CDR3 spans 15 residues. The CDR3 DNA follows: TGTGCCAGCAGAGTAGAGGTCAGCTCCTACAATGAGCAGTTCTTC. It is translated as CASRVEVSSYNEQFF.

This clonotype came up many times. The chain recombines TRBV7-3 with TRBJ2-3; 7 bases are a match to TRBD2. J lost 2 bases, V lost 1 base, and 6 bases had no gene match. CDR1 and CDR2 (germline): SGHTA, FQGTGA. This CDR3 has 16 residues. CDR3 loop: CASSLSPGTITDTQYF. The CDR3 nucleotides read TGTGCCAGCAGCTTAAGTCCCGGGACTATCACAGATACGCAGTATTTT.

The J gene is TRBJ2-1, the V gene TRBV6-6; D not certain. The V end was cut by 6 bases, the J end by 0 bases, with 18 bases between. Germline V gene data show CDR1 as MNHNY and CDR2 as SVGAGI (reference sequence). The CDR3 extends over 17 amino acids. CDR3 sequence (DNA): TGTGCCAGCAGCCAAGATCCCCGGAATGGCTCCTACAATGAGCAGTTCTTC. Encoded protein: CASSQDPRNGSYNEQFF.

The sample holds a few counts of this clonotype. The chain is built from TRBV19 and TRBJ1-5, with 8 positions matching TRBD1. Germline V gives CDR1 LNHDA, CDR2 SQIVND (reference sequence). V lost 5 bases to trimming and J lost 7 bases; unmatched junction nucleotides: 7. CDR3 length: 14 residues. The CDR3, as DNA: TGTGCCAGTAGTCCCCGGACAGGGATGCAGCCCCAGCATTTT. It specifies CASSPRTGMQPQHF.